These 10 T cell receptor beta chains came from one sample sequenced in a study of blood T cell repertoires in COVID-19. This table comes from immunoSEQ multiplex PCR, and its TCRdb copy is limited to in-frame clones, with some not included. The sample contains some 180,000 clones, roughly 91% of which appear only once. Specimen: peripheral blood. These receptors came from a man aged 50 to 60 who had recovered from COVID-19.

As DNA, the CDR3 is TGCGCCAGCAGCGGGGACAGGGCTGGAAACACCATATATTTT. Amino acid sequence: CASSGDRAGNTIYF. This chain links TRBV5-1 with TRBJ1-3; 9 bases align to TRBD1. The CDR3 is 14 amino acids. Germline CDR1 reads SGHRS; CDR2 reads YFSETQ. With 4 bases clipped from V and 2 bases from J, the junction kept 1 base outside the gene matches.

The gene calls are TRBV7-6 and TRBJ2-3; 7 bases fit TRBD1. Trimming took 4 bases from V and 1 from J; bases not matched to a gene: 5. This CDR3 comprises 15 residues. CDR1 is SGHVS, CDR2 FNYEAQ, per germline. For the CDR3, the DNA is TGTGCCAGCAGCTCCCTCCAGGGGGGCACAGATACGCAGTATTTT. Protein: CASSSLQGGTDTQYF.

The CDR3 reads CASSQSARGNGNQPQHF. The CDR3 DNA is TGTGCCAGCAGCCAATCGGCACGGGGGAATGGCAATCAGCCCCAGCATTTT. V is TRBV16 and J is TRBJ1-5; D is perhaps TRBD1 (5 bases). There are 17 residues in the CDR3. The V end was cut by 0 bases, the J end by 2 bases, with 14 bases between. The germline CDR1 and CDR2 sequences are KGHSY and FQNENV.

The rearrangement links TRBV5-1 to TRBJ1-2, with D perhaps matching TRBD1 (6 bases). With 1 base removed from V and 1 base from J, the gap between germline ends came to 8 bases. The germline V gene has CDR1 SGHRS and CDR2 YFSETQ. The CDR3 is 14 residues long. CDR3 DNA: TGCGCCAGCAGCTTGCAACAGGGTAACTATGGCTACACCTTC. Its translation: CASSLQQGNYGYTF.

The V call is TRBV4-1, the J call TRBJ2-1, with 12 bases identical to TRBD1. The CDR3 consists of 15 residues. Germline loops: CDR1 MGHRA, CDR2 YSYEKL. The trim removed 3 bases at V and 7 bases at J, leaving 4 bases unmatched. Here the CDR3 DNA reads TGCGCCAGCAGCCAGTGGGGACAGGGGGCGAATGAGCAGTTCTTC. It translates to CASSQWGQGANEQFF.

The chain joins TRBV2 to TRBJ1-2; possibly TRBD1 for D (6 bases). Trimming took off 3 bases at V and 8 bases at J, with 10 bases between the two ends. The CDR3 covers 12 residues. Germline V CDR1 and CDR2: SNHLY, FYNNEI. CDR3 amino acids: CASSEGTTGYTF. The CDR3, as DNA: TGTGCCAGCAGTGAGGGGACAACCGGCTACACCTTC.

J is TRBJ2-1 and V is TRBV10-3; D is possibly TRBD1 (5 bases). Germline assignment: CDR1 ENHRY and CDR2 SYGVKD. CDR3 length equals 13 residues. The V gene lost 6 bases and the J gene lost 6 bases, with 12 bases spanning the gap. CDR3: CAIRRQGPNEQFF. Here the CDR3 DNA reads TGTGCCATCAGACGGCAGGGCCCCAATGAGCAGTTCTTC.

This chain uses TRBV6-2 or TRBV6-3 with TRBJ2-2; 8 bases are shared with TRBD2. The J segment lost 6 bases and the V segment lost 5 bases, leaving 8 bases of the junction unmatched. Germline V gene lookup returns CDR1 MNHEY and CDR2 SVGEGT. The CDR3 sequence is 15 residues long. The chain's CDR3 is CASSPTGGPSGELFF. CDR3 sequence (DNA): TGTGCCAGCAGTCCAACGGGAGGGCCGTCCGGGGAGCTGTTTTTT.

The J gene is TRBJ2-7, the V gene TRBV3-1 (or the pseudogene TRBV3-2); D is possibly TRBD2 (6 bases). The CDR3 length is 15 residues. Germline CDR1 is LGHDT and CDR2 is YNNKEL (reference sequence). Trimming removed 0 bases at V and 7 bases at J, with 16 bases between. CDR3 DNA sequence: TGTGCCAGCAGCCAAGATAATTTTCGGAGCGGGGAGCAGTACTTC. This codes for CASSQDNFRSGEQYF.

The rearrangement uses TRBV7-3 and TRBJ2-1; possibly TRBD1 for D (6 bases). V was cut by 5 bases and J by 6 bases, with 11 bases left in between. Looked up from germline, CDR1 is SGHTA and CDR2 is FQGTGA. The length of the CDR3 is 13 residues. CDR3 sequence (DNA): TGTGCCAGCAGCCAGGGGTCGAGCAATGAGCAGTTCTTC. It yields the protein CASSQGSSNEQFF.